This TCR beta chain emerged from a study of blood T cells in healthy people across ages. About the research overall: Every two T cells gave about one barcoded beta molecule via template switching. Study results and limitations: Lack of knowledge of donor CMV status possibly confounded expanded clonotype changes. Observed TCR beta diversity per million T cells went down as age went up. This fall followed a roughly linear course with age.

Together with a sample-barcoded 5' primer, a J-beta primer mix was included in a second PCR lasting about 7 to 12 cycles. The study obtained at least 2.5 million CDR3-containing paired-end reads from every sample. MiXCR was run by TCRdb on the 5' RACE reads, yielding one entry per CDR3 protein. This sample yields approximately 900,000 distinct CDR3 sequences, of which roughly 50% are seen a single time; roughly 13% belongs to the top ten. This clonotype was observed at least ten times. The antigen is undetermined. Sample: blood. The receptor was derived from a man aged 25 to 45 in good health.

The CDR3 bases are TGTGCCAGCAGCTTAATTAGAAGCGGGGTCTCTGGGGCCAACGTCCTGACTTTC. The encoded protein is CASSLIRSGVSGANVLTF. The rearrangement joins TRBV7-2 to TRBJ2-6; 7 bases map to TRBD2. J lost 0 bases, V lost 2 bases, and 7 bases had no gene match. The CDR3 is made up of 18 amino acids. Looked up from germline, CDR1 is SGHTA and CDR2 is FQGNSA.